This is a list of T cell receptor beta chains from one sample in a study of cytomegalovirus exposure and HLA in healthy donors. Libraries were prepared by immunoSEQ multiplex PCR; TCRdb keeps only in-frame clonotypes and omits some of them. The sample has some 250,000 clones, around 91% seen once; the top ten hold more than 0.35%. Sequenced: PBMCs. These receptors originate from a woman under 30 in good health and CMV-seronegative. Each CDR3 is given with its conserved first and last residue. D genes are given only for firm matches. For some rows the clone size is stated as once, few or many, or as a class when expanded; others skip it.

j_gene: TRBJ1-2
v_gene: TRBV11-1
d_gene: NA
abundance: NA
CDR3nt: TGTGCCAGCAGCCCTGGACAATCTAACTATGGCTACACCTTC
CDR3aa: CASSPGQSNYGYTF

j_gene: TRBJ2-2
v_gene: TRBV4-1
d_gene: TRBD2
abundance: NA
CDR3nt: TGCGCCAGCAGCCAAGGAGGTAGCGGGGGAGTCACCGGGGAGCTGTTTTTT
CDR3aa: CASSQGGSGGVTGELFF

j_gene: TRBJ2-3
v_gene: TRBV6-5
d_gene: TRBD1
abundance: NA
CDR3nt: TGTGCCAGCAGCGGACGGACAGGCCTCACAGATACGCAGTATTTT
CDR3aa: CASSGRTGLTDTQYF

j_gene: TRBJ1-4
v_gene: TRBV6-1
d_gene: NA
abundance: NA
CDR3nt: TGTGCCAGCAGGGGCAGTACGGATGAAAAACTGTTTTTT
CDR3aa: CASRGSTDEKLFF

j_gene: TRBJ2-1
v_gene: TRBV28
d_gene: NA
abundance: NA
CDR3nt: TGTGCCAGCAGTTTGGAGGGCGATGAGCAGTTCTTC
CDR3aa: CASSLEGDEQFF

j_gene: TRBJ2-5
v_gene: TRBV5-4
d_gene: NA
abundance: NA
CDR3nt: TGTGCCAGCAGCTTGGTGGCAGGGACACAAGAGACCCAGTACTTC
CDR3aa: CASSLVAGTQETQYF

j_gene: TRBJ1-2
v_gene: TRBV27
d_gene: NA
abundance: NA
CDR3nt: TGTGCCAGCAGTCTGCGTACAGGGTTAAACTATGGCTACACCTTC
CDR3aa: CASSLRTGLNYGYTF

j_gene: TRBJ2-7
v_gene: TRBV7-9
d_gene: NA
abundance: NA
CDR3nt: TGTGCCAGCAGCTCCCACAGGGTAATGGGCGAGCAGTACTTC
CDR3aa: CASSSHRVMGEQYF

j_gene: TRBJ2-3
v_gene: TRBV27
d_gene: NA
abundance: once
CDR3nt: TGTGCCAGCAGTTTTCGAGTTTCGTTGCTCACAGATACGCAGTATTTT
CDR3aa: CASSFRVSLLTDTQYF

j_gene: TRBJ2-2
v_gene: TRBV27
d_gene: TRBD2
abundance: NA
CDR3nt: TGTGCCAGCAGGTGGGGGGGCGGGGAGCTGTTTTTT
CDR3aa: CASRWGGGELFF

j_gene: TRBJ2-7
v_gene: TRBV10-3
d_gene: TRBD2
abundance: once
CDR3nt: TGTGCCATCAGTAAACTAGCGGGTCCCTCCTACGAGCAGTACTTC
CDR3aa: CAISKLAGPSYEQYF

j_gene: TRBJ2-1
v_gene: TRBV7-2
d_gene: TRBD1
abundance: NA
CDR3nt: TGTGCCAGCAGCACTCCAGGGGGCGAAGACAATGAGCAGTTCTTC
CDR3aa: CASSTPGGEDNEQFF

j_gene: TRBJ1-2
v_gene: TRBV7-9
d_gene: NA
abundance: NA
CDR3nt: TGTGCCAGCACAGCCACAGGGTGGGGAGCTAACTATGGCTACACCTTC
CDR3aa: CASTATGWGANYGYTF

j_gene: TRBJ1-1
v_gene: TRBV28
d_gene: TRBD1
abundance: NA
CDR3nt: TGTGCCAGCAGCCCTATTTCGACAGGGTTCACTGAAGCTTTCTTT
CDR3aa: CASSPISTGFTEAFF

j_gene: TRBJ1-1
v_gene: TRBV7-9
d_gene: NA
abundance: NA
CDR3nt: TGTGCCAGCAGCTGGGACATTAACACTGAAGCTTTCTTT
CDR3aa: CASSWDINTEAFF

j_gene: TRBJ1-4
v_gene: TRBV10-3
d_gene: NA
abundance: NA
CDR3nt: TGTGCCATCAGGACAACAACTAATGAAAAACTGTTTTTT
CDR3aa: CAIRTTTNEKLFF

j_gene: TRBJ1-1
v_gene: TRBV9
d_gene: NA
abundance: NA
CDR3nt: TGTGCCAGCAGCGTAGAGGAGGGGACTGAAGCTTTCTTT
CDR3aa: CASSVEEGTEAFF

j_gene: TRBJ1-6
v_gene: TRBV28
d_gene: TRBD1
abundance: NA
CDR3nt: TGTGCCAGTACAGTTTTTCAGGGACAGGGGAATTCACCCCTCCACTTT
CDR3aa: CASTVFQGQGNSPLHF

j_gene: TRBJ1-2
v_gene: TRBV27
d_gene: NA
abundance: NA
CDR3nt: TGTGCCAGCAGTTTATCGGCCGGGGACTATGGCTACACCTTC
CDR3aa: CASSLSAGDYGYTF

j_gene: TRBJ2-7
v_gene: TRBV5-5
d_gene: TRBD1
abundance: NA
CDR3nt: TGTGCCAGCAGCTTGGATCCGACAGGGAGCTCCTACGAGCAGTACTTC
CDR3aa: CASSLDPTGSSYEQYF

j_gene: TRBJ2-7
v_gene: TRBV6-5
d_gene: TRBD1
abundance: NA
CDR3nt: TGTGCCAGCAGTAGGCCGGGACAGGAGCGTTACGAGCAGTACTTC
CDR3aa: CASSRPGQERYEQYF

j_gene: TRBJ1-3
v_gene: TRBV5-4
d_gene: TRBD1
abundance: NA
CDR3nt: TGTGCCAGCAGCTTCCAGGGGGTTGAAAACACCATATATTTT
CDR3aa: CASSFQGVENTIYF

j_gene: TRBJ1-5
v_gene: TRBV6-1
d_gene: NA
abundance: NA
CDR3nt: TGTGCCAGCAGTGAAGTCCGGGGTCAGCCCCAGCATTTT
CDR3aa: CASSEVRGQPQHF

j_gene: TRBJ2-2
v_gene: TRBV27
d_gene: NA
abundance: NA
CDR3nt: TGTGCCAGCAGTTCCTCCCACCCCCCCACGGTGGGGGCAGACACCGGGGAGCTGTTTTTT
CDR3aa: CASSSSHPPTVGADTGELFF

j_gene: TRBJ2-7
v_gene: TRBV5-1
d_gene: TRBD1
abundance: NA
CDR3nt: TGCGCCACCCGACGGGACAGGGGATCCGAGCAGTACTTC
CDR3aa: CATRRDRGSEQYF

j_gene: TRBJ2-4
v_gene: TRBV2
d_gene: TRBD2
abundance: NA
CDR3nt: TGTGCCAGCAGTGATATAGCGGGGGGTGAAGAAAACATTCAGTACTTC
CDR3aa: CASSDIAGGEENIQYF

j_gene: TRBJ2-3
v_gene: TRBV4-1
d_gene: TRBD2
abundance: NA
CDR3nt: TGCGCCAGCAGCCAGGGGGGGGGACCAAGCACAGATACGCAGTATTTT
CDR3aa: CASSQGGGPSTDTQYF

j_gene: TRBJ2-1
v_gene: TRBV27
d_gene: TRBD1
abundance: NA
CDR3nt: TGTGCCAGCAGTTCACAGGGGGCAGGTGGTGAGCAGTTCTTC
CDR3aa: CASSSQGAGGEQFF

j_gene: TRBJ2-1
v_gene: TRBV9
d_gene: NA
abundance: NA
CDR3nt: TGTGCCAGCAGCGTAGAGCAGGGCACTTACAATGAGCAGTTCTTC
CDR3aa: CASSVEQGTYNEQFF

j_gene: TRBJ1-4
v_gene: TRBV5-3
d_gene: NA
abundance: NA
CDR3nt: TGTGCCAGCAGCTTGTCCGGGGGTGCTAATGAAAAACTGTTTTTT
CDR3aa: CASSLSGGANEKLFF

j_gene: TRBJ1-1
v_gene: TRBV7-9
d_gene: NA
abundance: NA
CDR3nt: TGTGCCAGCAGCGCACGAGGGGGTACTGAAGCTTTCTTT
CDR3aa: CASSARGGTEAFF

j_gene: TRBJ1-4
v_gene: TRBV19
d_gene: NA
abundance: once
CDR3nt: TGTGCCAGTAGTATCGGGAGGGCTCCCGATGAAAAACTGTTTTTT
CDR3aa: CASSIGRAPDEKLFF

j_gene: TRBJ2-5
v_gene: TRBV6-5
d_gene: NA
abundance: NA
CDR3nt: TGTGCCAGCAGTTTGCGGGGCGAGGAGGAGACCCAGTACTTC
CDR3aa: CASSLRGEEETQYF

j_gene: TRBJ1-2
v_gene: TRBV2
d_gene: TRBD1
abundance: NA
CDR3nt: TGTGCCAGCAGCGCAAGGGGGCGGGATGGCTACACCTTC
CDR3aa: CASSARGRDGYTF

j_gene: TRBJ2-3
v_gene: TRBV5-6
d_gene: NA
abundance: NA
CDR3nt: TGTGCCAGCAGCTACTCAACGTCCGAACAGTATTTT
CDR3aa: CASSYSTSEQYF

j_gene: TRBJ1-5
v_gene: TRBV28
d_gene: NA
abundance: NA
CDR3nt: TGTGCCAGCAGTAGGCGGGCCGTTGAGCCCCAGCATTTT
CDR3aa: CASSRRAVEPQHF

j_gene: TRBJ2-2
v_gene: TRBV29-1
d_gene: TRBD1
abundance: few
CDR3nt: TGCAGCGTTGATTCCGGGACAGACACCGGGGAGCTGTTTTTT
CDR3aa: CSVDSGTDTGELFF

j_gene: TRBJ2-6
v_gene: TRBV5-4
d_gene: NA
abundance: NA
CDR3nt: TGTGCCAGCAGCTTGCAGGGTGTTTCTGGGGCCAACGTCCTGACTTTC
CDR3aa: CASSLQGVSGANVLTF

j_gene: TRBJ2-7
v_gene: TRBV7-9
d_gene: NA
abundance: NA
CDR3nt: TGTGCCAGCAGCGATCAGGGGATCCACGAGCAGTACTTC
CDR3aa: CASSDQGIHEQYF

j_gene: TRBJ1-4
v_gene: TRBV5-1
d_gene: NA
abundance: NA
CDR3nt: TGCGCCAGCAGCCCCGGACTTATCGGGTCGGAAAAACTGTTTTTT
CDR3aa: CASSPGLIGSEKLFF

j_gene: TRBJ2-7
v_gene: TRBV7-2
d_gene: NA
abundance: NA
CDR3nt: TGTGCCAGCAGCTTGAGTCCCTCCTACGAGCAGTACTTC
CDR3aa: CASSLSPSYEQYF

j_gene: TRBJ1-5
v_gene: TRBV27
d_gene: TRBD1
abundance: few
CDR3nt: TGTGCCAGCAGTCGGACAGGGGGGGATCAGCCCCAGCATTTT
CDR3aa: CASSRTGGDQPQHF

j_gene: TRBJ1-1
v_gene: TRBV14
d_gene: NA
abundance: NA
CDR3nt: TGTGCCAGCAGCCGCAGAACCGATGAAGCTTTCTTT
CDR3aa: CASSRRTDEAFF

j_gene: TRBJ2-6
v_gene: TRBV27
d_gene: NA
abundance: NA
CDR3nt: TGTGCCAGCAGTTTATCGGGGGCGCCCGGGGCCAACGTCCTGACTTTC
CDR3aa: CASSLSGAPGANVLTF

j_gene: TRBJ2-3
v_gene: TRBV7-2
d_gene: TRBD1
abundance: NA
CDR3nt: TGTGCCAGCAGCATAGGGACAGGCCTCAAAGGGGATACGCAGTATTTT
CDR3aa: CASSIGTGLKGDTQYF